This T cell receptor (beta chain) comes out of a study of T cell repertoires in cytomegalovirus infection. Study context: Peptides in the study included HLA-C-restricted and HLA-B-restricted CMV epitopes. Study results and limitations: CMV-specific TCR beta clonotypes restricted by HLA-C were the ones dominating the ex vivo response.

TCRdb analysed the reads with MiXCR anew, one entry per CDR3 protein. The table includes fewer than 1,000,000 distinct CDR3 sequences, more than 25% detected once. Per germline, CDR1 LNHDA and CDR2 SQIVND (reference sequence). V gave up 4 bases and J gave up 0 bases; unmatched junction bases: 5. This CDR3 has 16 amino acids. Regarding this clonotype: Its cognate antigen is unknown.

This sequence joins TRBV19 and TRBJ1-1, with 10 nucleotides matching TRBD1. This TCR was recovered from a human donor in good health (CMV status not recorded). Some clones in this sample may be carry-over from other donors' samples. The specimen comprised cultured CD8+ T cells from PBMCs, sampled from culture after CMV antigen stimulation. The CDR3 protein is CASSTPGQGMNTEAFF. The CDR3 DNA is TGTGCCAGTAGTACTCCGGGACAGGGGATGAACACTGAAGCTTTCTTT.